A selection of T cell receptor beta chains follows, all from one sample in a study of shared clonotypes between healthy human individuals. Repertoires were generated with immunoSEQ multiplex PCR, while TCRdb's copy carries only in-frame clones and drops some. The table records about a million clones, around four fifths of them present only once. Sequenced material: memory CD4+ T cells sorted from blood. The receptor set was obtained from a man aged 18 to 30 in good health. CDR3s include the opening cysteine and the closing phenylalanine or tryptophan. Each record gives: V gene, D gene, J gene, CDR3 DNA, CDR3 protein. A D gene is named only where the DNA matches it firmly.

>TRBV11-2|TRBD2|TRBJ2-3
TGTGCCAGCAGCCCGTCCTGGGGGGCGGGGGGGCCAGATACGCAGTATTTT
CASSPSWGAGGPDTQYF
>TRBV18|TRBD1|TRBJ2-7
TGTGCCAGCTCACCGGGACAGAGCTACGAGCAGTACTTC
CASSPGQSYEQYF
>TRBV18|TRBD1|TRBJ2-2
TGTGCCAGCTCACCGGACAGGGCGAGCGGGGAGCTGTTTTTT
CASSPDRASGELFF
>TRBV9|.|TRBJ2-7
TGTGCCAGCAGCGTAGAGCCTAGCGCGAATCCGGAGCAGTACTTC
CASSVEPSANPEQYF
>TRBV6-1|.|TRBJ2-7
TGTGCCAGCAGGTTCAGGTCAGAGGGATTTTACGAGCAGTACTTC
CASRFRSEGFYEQYF
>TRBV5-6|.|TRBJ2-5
TGTGCCAGCAGCCAGGGACAAACGGGGCAGACCCAGTACTTC
CASSQGQTGQTQYF
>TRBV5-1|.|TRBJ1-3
TGCGCCAGCAGCTTGGAAAGCCAGGGTGCTGGAAACACCATATATTTT
CASSLESQGAGNTIYF
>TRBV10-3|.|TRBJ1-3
TGTGCCATCAGTGGAGCAGGGCTCTCTGGAAACACCATATATTTT
CAISGAGLSGNTIYF
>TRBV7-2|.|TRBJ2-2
TGTGCCAGCAGCCCGCACGGCGGCACCGGGGAGCTGTTTTTT
CASSPHGGTGELFF
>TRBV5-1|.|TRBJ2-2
TGCGCCAGCAGCTCCCCTTACGGGGATATAGCAGGGGAGCTGTTTTTT
CASSSPYGDIAGELFF
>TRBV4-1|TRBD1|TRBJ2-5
TGCGCCAGCAGCCAAGATGGGACAGGGGGGGAGACCCAGTACTTC
CASSQDGTGGETQYF
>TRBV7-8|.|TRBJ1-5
TGTGCCAGCAGCTTAGAGGTAGGGCAGGGCCAGCCCCAGCATTTT
CASSLEVGQGQPQHF
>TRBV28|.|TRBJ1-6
TGTGCCAGCTTCGGGGTCCCGACTTCGAGCAGCTCCTATAATTCACCCCTCCACTTT
CASFGVPTSSSSYNSPLHF
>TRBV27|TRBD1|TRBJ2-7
TGTGCCAGCAGTTTTCGGCTGGACAGGGTATCCTACGAGCAGTACTTC
CASSFRLDRVSYEQYF